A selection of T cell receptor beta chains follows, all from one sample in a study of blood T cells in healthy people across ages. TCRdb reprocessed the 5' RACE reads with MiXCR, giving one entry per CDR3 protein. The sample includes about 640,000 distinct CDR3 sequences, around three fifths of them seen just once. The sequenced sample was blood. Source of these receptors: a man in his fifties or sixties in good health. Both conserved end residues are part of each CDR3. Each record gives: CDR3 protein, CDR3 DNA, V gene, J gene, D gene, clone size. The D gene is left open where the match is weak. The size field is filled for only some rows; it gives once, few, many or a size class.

CASSDTKGGHYEQYF,TGTGCCAGCAGCGATACAAAAGGGGGACACTACGAGCAGTACTTC,TRBV21-1,TRBJ2-7,-,few
CASSLGVDYNEQFF,TGCGCCAGCAGCTTGGGGGTGGACTACAATGAGCAGTTCTTC,TRBV5-1,TRBJ2-1,-,-
CASSFGLAGVYEQYF,TGTGCCAGCAGCTTTGGTCTAGCGGGGGTTTACGAGCAGTACTTC,TRBV3-1,TRBJ2-7,TRBD2,-
CAWSGGHTEAFF,TGTGCCTGGAGTGGGGGGCACACTGAAGCTTTCTTT,TRBV30,TRBJ1-1,-,-
CSAGRLASEQFF,TGCAGTGCTGGACGACTAGCGAGTGAGCAGTTCTTC,TRBV20-1,TRBJ2-1,TRBD2,few
CATSTGQGPSGANVLTF,TGTGCCACCAGCACCGGACAGGGTCCCTCTGGGGCCAACGTCCTGACTTTC,TRBV15,TRBJ2-6,TRBD1,-
CASSPTGGIGTHEQYF,TGTGCCAGCTCACCCACCGGAGGTATAGGAACTCACGAGCAGTACTTC,TRBV18,TRBJ2-7,-,few
CASSVVSWTQYF,TGTGCCAGCAGTGTTGTTAGTTGGACCCAGTACTTC,TRBV2,TRBJ2-5,-,-
CASSLVSGGGPNEQFF,TGTGCCAGCAGCTTAGTATCCGGGGGGGGTCCTAATGAGCAGTTCTTC,TRBV7-2,TRBJ2-1,TRBD2,-
CASSRGTSAYYEQYF,TGCGCCAGCAGCCGTGGGACTAGCGCCTATTACGAGCAGTACTTC,TRBV5-1,TRBJ2-7,TRBD2,-
CATSRAGSLQETQYF,TGTGCCACCAGCAGAGCCGGCTCTCTCCAAGAGACCCAGTACTTC,TRBV15,TRBJ2-5,-,-
CASSQSRGGETQYF,TGTGCCAGCAGCCAGTCCCGAGGGGGGGAGACCCAGTACTTC,TRBV7-2,TRBJ2-5,-,-
CSVEELAGETQYF,TGCAGCGTTGAAGAGCTAGCAGGAGAGACCCAGTACTTC,TRBV29-1,TRBJ2-5,-,-
CAIKDQGLNEQYF,TGTGCCATCAAGGATCAGGGGCTTAACGAGCAGTACTTC,TRBV10-3,TRBJ2-7,-,-
CASGWVRQDLYGYTF,TGTGCTAGTGGTTGGGTTAGACAGGATCTCTATGGCTACACCTTC,TRBV12-5,TRBJ1-2,-,-
CASSGGGTGVTQYFGYTF,-,TRBV9,TRBJ1-2,-,-
CASSLGLGKETQYF,TGTGCCAGCAGCTTAGGATTGGGAAAAGAGACCCAGTACTTC,TRBV7-2,TRBJ2-5,-,-
CSARAGLGKETQYF,TGCAGTGCTAGAGCTGGACTTGGCAAAGAGACCCAGTACTTC,TRBV20-1,TRBJ2-5,-,-
CSASKGGKGSQPQHF,TGCAGTGCTAGTAAAGGCGGGAAGGGGAGTCAGCCCCAGCATTTT,TRBV20-1,TRBJ1-5,-,-
CASKPLAFWAGYNSPLHF,TGTGCCAGCAAACCTTTGGCATTCTGGGCCGGCTATAATTCACCCCTCCACTTT,TRBV28,TRBJ1-6,-,-
CASNPSAGELFF,TGCGCCAGTAACCCCTCCGCCGGGGAGCTGTTTTTT,TRBV5-1,TRBJ2-2,-,-
CASSQRRLGYGTSGDDTQYF,TGTGCCAGCAGTCAAAGACGTTTGGGCTACGGGACTAGCGGGGATGATACGCAGTATTTT,TRBV6-2/TRBV6-3,TRBJ2-3,TRBD2,-
CASSERGGGEQFF,TGTGCCAGCAGTGAACGGGGGGGAGGTGAGCAGTTCTTC,TRBV6-1,TRBJ2-1,TRBD2,-
CASSEGGTDQETQYF,TGTGCCAGCAGTGAAGGGGGGACGGACCAAGAGACCCAGTACTTC,TRBV6-1,TRBJ2-5,-,few
CASSLAGSHSNQPQHF,TGTGCCAGCAGCTTAGCAGGCAGCCATAGCAATCAGCCCCAGCATTTT,TRBV7-2,TRBJ1-5,-,-
CSARGMGTDTQYF,TGCAGTGCTAGGGGGATGGGTACAGATACGCAGTATTTT,TRBV20-1,TRBJ2-3,-,-
CASSPYSGGATDVEYF,TGTGCCAGCAGCCCCTATAGCGGGGGGGCAACAGATGTGGAGTATTTT,TRBV12-3/TRBV12-4,TRBJ2-3,TRBD2,once
CASEPRFGQKETQYF,TGTGCCAGCGAGCCCCGGTTCGGCCAGAAAGAGACCCAGTACTTC,TRBV4-2,TRBJ2-5,-,-
CSASGGRNTEAFF,TGCAGTGCGTCCGGGGGACGGAACACTGAAGCTTTCTTT,TRBV20-1,TRBJ1-1,-,-
CASSLTSAYNQPQHF,TGTGCCAGCAGCTTAACGTCGGCCTACAATCAGCCCCAGCATTTT,TRBV7-2,TRBJ1-5,-,-
CASSREDNEQFF,TGCGCCAGCTCGCGGGAAGACAATGAGCAGTTCTTC,TRBV5-1,TRBJ2-1,-,-
CASSPTGSYGYTF,TGTGCCAGCAGCCCCACGGGAAGCTATGGCTACACCTTC,TRBV12-1,TRBJ1-2,-,-
CAISVLAGGPDEQYF,TGTGCCATCAGTGTCCTAGCGGGGGGGCCGGATGAGCAGTACTTC,TRBV10-3,TRBJ2-5,TRBD2,-
CASSFGGGALNEQYF,TGTGCCAGCAGCTTTGGCGGGGGGGCCTTGAATGAGCAGTACTTC,TRBV5-4,TRBJ2-5,TRBD2,-
CASSPTPGGEETQYF,TGCGCCAGCAGCCCAACCCCGGGGGGAGAAGAGACCCAGTACTTC,TRBV5-1,TRBJ2-5,TRBD2,-
CASRTGGAVYNEQFF,TGCGCCAGCAGAACCGGGGGGGCGGTCTACAATGAGCAGTTCTTC,TRBV4-1,TRBJ2-1,TRBD2,once
CASSLVAGPGETQYF,TGTGCCAGCAGCTTAGTGGCAGGCCCCGGAGAGACCCAGTACTTC,TRBV11-3,TRBJ2-5,-,few
CASSLAAGTGRSKVYGYTF,TGTGCCAGCAGCCTAGCCGCCGGGACAGGGCGCTCTAAGGTCTATGGCTACACCTTC,TRBV3-1,TRBJ1-2,TRBD1,once
CASSLGNRVVETQYF,TGCGCCAGCAGCTTGGGAAACAGGGTTGTGGAGACCCAGTACTTC,TRBV5-1,TRBJ2-5,-,-
CSARGKGSYNSPLHF,TGCAGTGCTAGAGGGAAGGGGTCCTATAATTCACCCCTCCACTTT,TRBV20-1,TRBJ1-6,-,-
CAISETSGGALETQYF,TGTGCCATCAGTGAAACTAGCGGGGGGGCTCTTGAGACCCAGTACTTC,TRBV10-3,TRBJ2-5,TRBD2,few
CASERGGSTDTQYF,TGTGCCAGCGAGCGGGGGGGGAGCACAGATACGCAGTATTTT,TRBV25-1,TRBJ2-3,TRBD2,few
CASSWSHSYEQYF,TGCGCCAGCAGCTGGAGCCACTCCTACGAGCAGTACTTC,TRBV5-1,TRBJ2-7,-,-
CASGPGRGKLFF,TGTGCCAGCGGCCCTGGGCGGGGAAAACTGTTTTTT,TRBV6-5,TRBJ1-4,-,-
CASSATGLSPLHF,TGTGCCAGCAGTGCAACAGGTCTCTCGCCCCTCCACTTT,TRBV25-1,TRBJ1-6,-,-
CASSRRPDSYNEQFF,TGTGCCAGCAGCCGGAGGCCTGACAGTTACAATGAGCAGTTCTTC,TRBV7-2,TRBJ2-1,-,few
CASSADAGTGFRFF,TGCGCCAGCAGCGCCGACGCCGGGACAGGGTTTCGGTTCTTC,TRBV5-1,TRBJ2-1,TRBD1,few